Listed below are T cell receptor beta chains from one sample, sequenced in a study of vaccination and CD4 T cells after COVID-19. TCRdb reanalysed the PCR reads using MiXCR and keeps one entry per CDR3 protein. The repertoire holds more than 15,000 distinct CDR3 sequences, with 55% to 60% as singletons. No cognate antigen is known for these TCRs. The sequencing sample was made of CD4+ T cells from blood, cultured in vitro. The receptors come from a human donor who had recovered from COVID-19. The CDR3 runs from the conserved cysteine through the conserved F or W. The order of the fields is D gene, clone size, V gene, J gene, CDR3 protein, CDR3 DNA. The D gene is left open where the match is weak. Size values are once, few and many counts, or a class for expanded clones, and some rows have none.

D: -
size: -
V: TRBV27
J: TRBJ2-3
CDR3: CASSPRVIPGADTQYF
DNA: TGTGCCAGCAGTCCTAGGGTCATCCCCGGGGCAGATACGCAGTATTTT

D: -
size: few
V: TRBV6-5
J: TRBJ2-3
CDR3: CASSYSRLSQGDTQYF
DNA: TGTGCCAGCAGTTACTCCAGGCTGTCGCAGGGGGATACGCAGTATTTT

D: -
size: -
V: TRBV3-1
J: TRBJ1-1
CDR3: CASSQAGVAEAFF
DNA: TGTGCCAGCAGCCAAGCAGGGGTGGCTGAAGCTTTCTTT

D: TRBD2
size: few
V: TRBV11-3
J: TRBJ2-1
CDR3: CASSYPTSGLYNEQFF
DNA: TGTGCCAGCAGCTACCCGACTAGCGGGCTTTACAATGAGCAGTTCTTC

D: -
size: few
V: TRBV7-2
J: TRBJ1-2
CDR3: CASSLPQGYYGYTF
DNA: TGTGCCAGCAGCTTACCTCAGGGGTACTATGGCTACACCTTC

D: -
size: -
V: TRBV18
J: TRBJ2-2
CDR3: CASSPPNRAAGELFF
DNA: TGTGCCAGCTCACCACCGAATAGGGCTGCCGGGGAGCTGTTTTTT

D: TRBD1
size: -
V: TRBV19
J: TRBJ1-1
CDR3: CASRQGQGAENTEAFF
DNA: TGTGCCAGTAGGCAGGGACAGGGGGCGGAGAACACTGAAGCTTTCTTT

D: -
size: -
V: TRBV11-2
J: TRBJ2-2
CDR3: CASSSVRGDTGELFF
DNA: TGTGCCAGCAGCTCTGTCCGAGGGGACACCGGGGAGCTGTTTTTT

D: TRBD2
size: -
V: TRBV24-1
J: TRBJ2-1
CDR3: CATSERTSGRNEQFF
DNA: TGTGCCACCAGTGAACGGACTAGCGGGAGGAATGAGCAGTTCTTC

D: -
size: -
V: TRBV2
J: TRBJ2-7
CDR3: CASSRGGQVTYEQYF
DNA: TGTGCCAGCAGTCGAGGTGGGCAGGTTACCTACGAGCAGTACTTC

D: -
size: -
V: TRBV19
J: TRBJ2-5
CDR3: CASSSLGGGQETQYF
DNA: TGTGCCAGTAGTTCCTTGGGAGGAGGGCAAGAGACCCAGTACTTC

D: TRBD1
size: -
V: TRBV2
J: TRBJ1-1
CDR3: CASSVRQGATEAFF
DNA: TGTGCCAGCAGTGTACGACAGGGGGCCACTGAAGCTTTCTTT